This TCR beta chain was observed in a study of shared clonotypes between healthy human individuals. Genomic DNA belonging to each subset was distributed in equal measure over several immunoSEQ plates. TCRdb's table, derived via immunoSEQ multiplex PCR, lists solely in-frame clones and lacks some. This table holds hundreds of thousands of clones, around four fifths found once. In germline, CDR1 is MNHNS, CDR2 SASEGT. This CDR3 is 15 amino acids long. The V segment lost 7 bases and the J segment 5 bases; nucleotides outside the gene matches: 9. Every donor was a Caucasian adult from Nashville, Tennessee.

The gene calls are TRBV6-1 and TRBJ1-1; 11 bases fit TRBD1. The TCR originated in a woman aged 30 to 39 in good health. The sample consisted of memory CD4+ T cells sorted from blood. Documented subset: CD45RA-negative fraction. The CDR3 DNA sequence: TGTGCCAGCACACCGGGACAGGGGGTTGAGACTGAAGCTTTCTTT. Translated: CASTPGQGVETEAFF.